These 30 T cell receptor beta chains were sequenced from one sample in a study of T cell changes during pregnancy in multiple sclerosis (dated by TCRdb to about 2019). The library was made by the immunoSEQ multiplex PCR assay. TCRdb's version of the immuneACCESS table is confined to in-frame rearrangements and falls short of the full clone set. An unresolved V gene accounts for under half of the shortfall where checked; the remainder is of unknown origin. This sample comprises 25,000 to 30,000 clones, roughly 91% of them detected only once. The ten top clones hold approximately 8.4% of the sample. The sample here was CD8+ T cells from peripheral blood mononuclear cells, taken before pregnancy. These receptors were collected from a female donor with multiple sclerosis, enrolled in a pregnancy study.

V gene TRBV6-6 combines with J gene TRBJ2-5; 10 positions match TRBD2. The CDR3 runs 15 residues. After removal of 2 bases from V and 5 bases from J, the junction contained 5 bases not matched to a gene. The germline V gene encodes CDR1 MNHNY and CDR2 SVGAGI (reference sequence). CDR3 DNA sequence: TGTGCCAGCAGTTACGAAACTAGCGGGGTTGAGACCCAGTACTTC. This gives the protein CASSYETSGVETQYF.

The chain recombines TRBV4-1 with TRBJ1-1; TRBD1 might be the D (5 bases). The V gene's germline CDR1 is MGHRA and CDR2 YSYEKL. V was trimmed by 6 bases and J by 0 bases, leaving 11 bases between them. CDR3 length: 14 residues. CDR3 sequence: CASRAGWVNTEAFF. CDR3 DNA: TGCGCCAGCAGAGCAGGGTGGGTGAACACTGAAGCTTTCTTT.

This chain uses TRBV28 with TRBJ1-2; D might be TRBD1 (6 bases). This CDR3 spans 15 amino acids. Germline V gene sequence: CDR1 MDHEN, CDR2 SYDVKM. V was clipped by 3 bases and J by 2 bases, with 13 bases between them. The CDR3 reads CASSFRQDSNYGYTF. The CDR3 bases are TGTGCCAGCAGTTTCCGACAGGACTCCAACTATGGCTACACCTTC.

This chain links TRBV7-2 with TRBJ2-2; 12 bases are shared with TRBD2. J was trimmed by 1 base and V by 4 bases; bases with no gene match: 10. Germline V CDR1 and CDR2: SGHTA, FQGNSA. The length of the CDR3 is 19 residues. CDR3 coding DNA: TGTGCCAGCAGCTCCTTACTAGCGGGGGGCTGGGGGAACACCGGGGAGCTGTTTTTT. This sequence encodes CASSSLLAGGWGNTGELFF.

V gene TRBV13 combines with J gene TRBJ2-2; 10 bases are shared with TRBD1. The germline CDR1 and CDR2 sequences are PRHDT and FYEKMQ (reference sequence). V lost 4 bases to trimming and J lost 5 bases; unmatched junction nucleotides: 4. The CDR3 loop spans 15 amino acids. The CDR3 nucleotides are TGTGCCAGCAGCTCACGGGACAGGGGTACCGGGGAGCTGTTTTTT. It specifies CASSSRDRGTGELFF.

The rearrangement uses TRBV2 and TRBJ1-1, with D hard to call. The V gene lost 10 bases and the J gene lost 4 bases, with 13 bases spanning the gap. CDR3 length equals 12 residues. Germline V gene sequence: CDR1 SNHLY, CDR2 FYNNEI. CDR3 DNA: TGTGCCACGGAGAAGCGGAGCACTGAAGCTTTCTTT. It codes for CATEKRSTEAFF.

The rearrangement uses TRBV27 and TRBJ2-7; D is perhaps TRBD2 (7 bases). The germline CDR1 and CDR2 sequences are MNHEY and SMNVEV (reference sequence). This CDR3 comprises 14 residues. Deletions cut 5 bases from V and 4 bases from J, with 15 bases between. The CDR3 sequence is CASSQGGVPYEQYF. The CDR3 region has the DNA TGTGCCAGCAGTCAAGGGGGGGTCCCGTACGAGCAGTACTTC.

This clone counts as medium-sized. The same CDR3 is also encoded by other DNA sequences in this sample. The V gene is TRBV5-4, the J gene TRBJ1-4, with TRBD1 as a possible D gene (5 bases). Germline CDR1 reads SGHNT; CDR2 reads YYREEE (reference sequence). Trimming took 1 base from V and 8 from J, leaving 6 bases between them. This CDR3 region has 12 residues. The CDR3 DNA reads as TGTGCCAGCAGCTTGCGGGGGGAAAAACTGTTTTTT. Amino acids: CASSLRGEKLFF.

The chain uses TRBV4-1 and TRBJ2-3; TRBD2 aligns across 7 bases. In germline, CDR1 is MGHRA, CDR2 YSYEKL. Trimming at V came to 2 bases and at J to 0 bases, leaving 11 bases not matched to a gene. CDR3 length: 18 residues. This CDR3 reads CASSQLGYGGYSTDTQYF. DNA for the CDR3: TGCGCCAGCAGCCAATTGGGGTACGGGGGGTATAGCACAGATACGCAGTATTTT.

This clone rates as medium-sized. CDR3 protein: CASSPGTGDQETQYF. CDR3 in DNA: TGCGCCAGCAGCCCTGGGACAGGGGACCAAGAGACCCAGTACTTC. This chain connects TRBV4-1 to TRBJ2-5; 10 bases are shared with TRBD1. The ends lost 4 bases at V and 0 bases at J; junction bases unmatched: 2. This CDR3 is 15 amino acids long. Looked up from germline, CDR1 is MGHRA and CDR2 is YSYEKL.

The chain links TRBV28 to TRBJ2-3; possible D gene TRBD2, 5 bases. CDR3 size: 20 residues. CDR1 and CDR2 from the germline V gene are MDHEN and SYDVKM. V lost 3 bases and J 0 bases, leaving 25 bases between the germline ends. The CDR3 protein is CASSFDYSTPTLSSTDTQYF. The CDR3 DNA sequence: TGTGCCAGCAGTTTTGACTATTCAACCCCGACCCTTTCTAGCACAGATACGCAGTATTTT.

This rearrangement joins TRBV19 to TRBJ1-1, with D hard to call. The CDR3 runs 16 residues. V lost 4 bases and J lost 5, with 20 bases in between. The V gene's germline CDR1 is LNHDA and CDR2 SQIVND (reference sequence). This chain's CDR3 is CASSTSPGTRWTEAFF. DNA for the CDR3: TGTGCCAGTAGTACGTCGCCAGGAACCCGGTGGACTGAAGCTTTCTTT. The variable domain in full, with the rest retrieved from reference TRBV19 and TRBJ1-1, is DGGITQSPKYLFRKEGQNVTLSCEQNLNHDAMYWYRQDPGQGLRLIYYSQIVNDFQKGDIAEGYSVSREKKESFPLTVTSAQKNPTAFYLCASSTSPGTRWTEAFFGQGTRLTVV.

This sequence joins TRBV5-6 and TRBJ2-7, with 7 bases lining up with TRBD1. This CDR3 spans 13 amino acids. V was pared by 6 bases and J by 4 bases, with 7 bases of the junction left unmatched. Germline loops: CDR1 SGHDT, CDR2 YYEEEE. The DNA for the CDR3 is TGTGCCAGCACCTTAGGGGGCGGGTACGAGCAGTACTTC. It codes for CASTLGGGYEQYF.

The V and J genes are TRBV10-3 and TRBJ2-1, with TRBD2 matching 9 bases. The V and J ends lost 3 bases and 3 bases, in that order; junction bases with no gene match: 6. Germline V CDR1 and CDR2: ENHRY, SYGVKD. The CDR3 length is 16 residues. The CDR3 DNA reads TGTGCCATCAGTGAATTGGCGGGGGGGCGCTACAATGAGCAGTTCTTC. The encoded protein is CAISELAGGRYNEQFF.

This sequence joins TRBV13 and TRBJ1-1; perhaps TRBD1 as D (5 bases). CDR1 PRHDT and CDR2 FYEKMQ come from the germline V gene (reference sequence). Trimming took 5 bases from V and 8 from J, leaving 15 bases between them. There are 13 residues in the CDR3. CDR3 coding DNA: TGTGCCAGCAGCCCGCCCATAGGGGCAGAAGCTTTCTTT. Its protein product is CASSPPIGAEAFF.

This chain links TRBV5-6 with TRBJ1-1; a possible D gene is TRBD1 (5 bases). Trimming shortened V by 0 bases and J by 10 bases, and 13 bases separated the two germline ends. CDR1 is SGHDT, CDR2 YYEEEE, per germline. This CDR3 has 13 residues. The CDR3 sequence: CASSLVRGDGAFF. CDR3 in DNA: TGTGCCAGCAGCTTGGTTCGGGGGGACGGAGCTTTCTTT.

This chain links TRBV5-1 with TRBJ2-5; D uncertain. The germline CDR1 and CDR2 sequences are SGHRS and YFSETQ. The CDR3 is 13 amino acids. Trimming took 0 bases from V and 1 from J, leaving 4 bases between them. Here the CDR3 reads CASSLGPQETQYF. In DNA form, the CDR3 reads TGCGCCAGCAGCTTGGGGCCCCAAGAGACCCAGTACTTC.

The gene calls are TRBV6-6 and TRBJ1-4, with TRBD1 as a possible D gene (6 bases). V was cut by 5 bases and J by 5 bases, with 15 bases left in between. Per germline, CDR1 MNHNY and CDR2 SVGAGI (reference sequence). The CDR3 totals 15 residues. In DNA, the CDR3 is TGTGCCAGCAGTAACCGGGACACCTTGAATGAAAAACTGTTTTTT. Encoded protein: CASSNRDTLNEKLFF.

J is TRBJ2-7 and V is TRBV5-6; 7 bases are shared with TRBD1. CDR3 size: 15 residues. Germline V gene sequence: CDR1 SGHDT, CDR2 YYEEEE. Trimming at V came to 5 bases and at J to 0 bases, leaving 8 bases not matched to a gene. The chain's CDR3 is CASRLEGAPSYEQYF. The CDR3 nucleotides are TGTGCCAGCAGACTCGAGGGGGCGCCCTCCTACGAGCAGTACTTC.

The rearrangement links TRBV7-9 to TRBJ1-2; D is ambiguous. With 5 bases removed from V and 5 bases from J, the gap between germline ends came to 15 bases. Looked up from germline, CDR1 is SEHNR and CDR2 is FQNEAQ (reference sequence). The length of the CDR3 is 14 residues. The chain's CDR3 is CASSAEAVSYGYTF. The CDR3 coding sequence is TGTGCCAGCAGCGCCGAGGCCGTCTCGTATGGCTACACCTTC.

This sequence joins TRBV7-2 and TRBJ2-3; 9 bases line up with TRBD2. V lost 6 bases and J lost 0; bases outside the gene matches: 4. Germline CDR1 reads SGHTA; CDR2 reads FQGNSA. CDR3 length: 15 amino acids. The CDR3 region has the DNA TGTGCCAGCAGACCTAGCGGGACTAGCACAGATACGCAGTATTTT. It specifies CASRPSGTSTDTQYF.

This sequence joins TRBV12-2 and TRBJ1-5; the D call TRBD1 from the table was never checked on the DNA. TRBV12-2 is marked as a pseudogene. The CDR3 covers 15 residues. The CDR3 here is CASRLYRGLWQPQHF. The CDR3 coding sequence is TGTGCAAGTCGCTTGTACAGGGGGCTTTGGCAGCCCCAGCATTTT.

CDR3 sequence reads: CASSEYHKNYGYTF. The CDR3, as DNA: TGTGCCAGCAGTGAATATCACAAAAACTATGGCTACACCTTC. The rearrangement uses TRBV25-1 and TRBJ1-2; D not certain. Germline assignment: CDR1 MGHDK and CDR2 SYGVNS. V was shortened by 0 bases and J by 2 bases, with 7 bases between the two germline ends. The CDR3 extends over 14 amino acids.

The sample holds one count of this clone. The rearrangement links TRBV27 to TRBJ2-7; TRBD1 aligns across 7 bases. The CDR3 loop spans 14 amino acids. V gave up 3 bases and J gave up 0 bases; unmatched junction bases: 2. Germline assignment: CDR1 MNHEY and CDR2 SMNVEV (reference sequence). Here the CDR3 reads CASSLRGRSYEQYF. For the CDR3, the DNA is TGTGCCAGCAGTTTGAGGGGGCGCTCCTACGAGCAGTACTTC.

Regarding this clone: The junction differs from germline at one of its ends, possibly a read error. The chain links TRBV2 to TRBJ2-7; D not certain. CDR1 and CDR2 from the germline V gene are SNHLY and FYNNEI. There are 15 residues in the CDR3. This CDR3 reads CASREGYAASYEQYF. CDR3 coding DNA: TGTGCCAGCAGGGAAGGGTACGCGGCCTCCTACGAGCAGTACTTC.

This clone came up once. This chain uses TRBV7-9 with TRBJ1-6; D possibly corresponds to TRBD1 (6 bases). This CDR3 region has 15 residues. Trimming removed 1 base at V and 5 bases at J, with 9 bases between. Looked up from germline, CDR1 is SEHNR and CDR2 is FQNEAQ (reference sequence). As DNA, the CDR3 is TGTGCCAGCAGCTTAGTGTCAGGGGATAATTCACCCCTCCACTTT. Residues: CASSLVSGDNSPLHF.

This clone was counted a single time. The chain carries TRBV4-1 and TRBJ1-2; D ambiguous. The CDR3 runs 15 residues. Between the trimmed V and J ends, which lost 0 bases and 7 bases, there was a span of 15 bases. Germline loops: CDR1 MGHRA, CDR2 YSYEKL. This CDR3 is CASSQEAALPGGYTF. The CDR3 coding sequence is TGCGCCAGCAGCCAAGAGGCGGCACTACCGGGTGGCTACACCTTC.

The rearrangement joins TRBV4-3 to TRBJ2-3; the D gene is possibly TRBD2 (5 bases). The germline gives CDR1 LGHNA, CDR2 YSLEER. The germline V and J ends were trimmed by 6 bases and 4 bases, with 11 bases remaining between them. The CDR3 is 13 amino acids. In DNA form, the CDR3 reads TGCGCCAGCAGTCTGGACGGGGCAGATACGCAGTATTTT. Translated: CASSLDGADTQYF.

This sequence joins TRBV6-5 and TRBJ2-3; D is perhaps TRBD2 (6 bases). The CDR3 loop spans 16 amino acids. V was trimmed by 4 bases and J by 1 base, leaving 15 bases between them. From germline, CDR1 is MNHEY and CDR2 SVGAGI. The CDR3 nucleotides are TGTGCCAGCAGTTGGGGACTGGGAGTCCGCACAGATACGCAGTATTTT. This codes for CASSWGLGVRTDTQYF.

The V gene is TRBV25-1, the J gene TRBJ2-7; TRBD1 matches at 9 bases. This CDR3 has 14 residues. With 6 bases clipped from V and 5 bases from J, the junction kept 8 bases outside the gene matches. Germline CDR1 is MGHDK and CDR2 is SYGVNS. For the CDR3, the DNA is TGTGCCAGCAGACCGGGACAGGGATTCAACGAGCAGTACTTC. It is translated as CASRPGQGFNEQYF.